One sample yielded the 11 T cell receptor beta chains listed below, sequenced in a study of cytomegalovirus exposure and HLA in healthy donors. PCR primers comprised 60 Vbeta and 13 Jbeta primers. The data were produced by immunoSEQ multiplex PCR, yet TCRdb's version contains in-frame clones alone and is incomplete. The table includes 200,000 to 250,000 clones, about four fifths detected once. Sequencing used PBMCs. The receptor set was obtained from a woman aged 50 to 60 in good health and CMV-seropositive.

This clone was detected only once. This chain connects TRBV18 to TRBJ2-7; 7 nucleotides align to TRBD1. The CDR3 is 14 amino acids. The V gene's germline CDR1 is KGHSH and CDR2 LQKENI. The junction had 4 bases not matched to a gene; V was cut back by 3 bases and J by 2 bases. DNA for the CDR3: TGTGCCAGCTCACCCGGGACAGAAGCCTACGAGCAGTACTTC. Translating gives CASSPGTEAYEQYF. Combining the CDR3 with reference TRBV18 and TRBJ2-7 gives the whole variable domain NAGVMQNPRHLVRRRGQEARLRCSPMKGHSHVYWYRQLPEEGLKFMVYLQKENIIDESGMPKERFSAEFPKEGPSILRIQQVVRGDSAAYFCASSPGTEAYEQYFGPGTRLTVT.

The sample holds a few counts of this clone. Its ends do not fully match the called genes, so a read error is possible. V gene TRBV6-5 combines with J gene TRBJ1-1; D not resolved. Per germline, CDR1 MNHEY and CDR2 SVGAGI. The CDR3 length is 13 residues. The CDR3 nucleotides are TGTGCCAGCAATCTACAAGGGAGTCCTGAATCTTTCTTT. Amino acid sequence: CASNLQGSPESFF.

The rearrangement joins TRBV28 to TRBJ2-7; TRBD1 agrees at 9 bases. CDR1 and CDR2 (germline): MDHEN, SYDVKM. This CDR3 region has 15 residues. Trimming took 4 bases from V and 4 from J; bases not matched to a gene: 8. This CDR3 reads CASSSPGQGKYEQYF. CDR3 coding DNA: TGTGCCAGCAGTTCCCCGGGACAGGGCAAATACGAGCAGTACTTC.

The chain couples TRBV5-1 to TRBJ2-5; 9 bases align to TRBD1. Germline assignment: CDR1 SGHRS and CDR2 YFSETQ. The CDR3 loop spans 15 amino acids. With 4 bases clipped from V and 1 base from J, the junction kept 5 bases outside the gene matches. DNA for the CDR3: TGCGCCAGCAGCCCAGGGACAGGGCCCCAAGAGACCCAGTACTTC. Protein sequence: CASSPGTGPQETQYF. The whole variable domain, filled in from reference TRBV5-1 and TRBJ2-5, reads KAGVTQTPRYLIKTRGQQVTLSCSPISGHRSVSWYQQTPGQGLQFLFEYFSETQRNKGNFPGRFSGRQFSNSRSEMNVSTLELGDSALYLCASSPGTGPQETQYFGPGTRLLVL.

This clone was observed a handful of times. V and J are TRBV29-1 and TRBJ1-5; D possibly corresponds to TRBD1 (5 bases). The CDR3 loop spans 13 amino acids. Germline values: CDR1 SQVTM, CDR2 ANQGSEA. V was cut by 5 bases and J by 1 base, with 9 bases left in between. DNA for the CDR3: TGCAGCGTTCAGGGTCGAAGCAATCAGCCCCAGCATTTT. Translating it yields CSVQGRSNQPQHF.

The chain combines TRBV28 with TRBJ1-6; D is ambiguous. The germline V gene has CDR1 MDHEN and CDR2 SYDVKM. Trimming pared 5 bases from V and 11 bases from J, leaving 16 bases between. This CDR3 has 14 amino acids. The CDR3 bases are TGTGCCAGCAGTGCAACTAGGCGCCTAACACCCCTCCACTTT. It specifies CASSATRRLTPLHF.

The CDR3 DNA follows: TGTGCCTGGAGTGACCAACAGGGGACTAATGAAAAACTGTTTTTT. It codes for CAWSDQQGTNEKLFF. The V gene is TRBV30, the J gene TRBJ1-4, with 7 bases fitting TRBD1. The CDR3 has 15 residues. Germline V CDR1 and CDR2: GTSNPN, SVGIG (reference sequence). Unmatched junction bases numbered 4, after V lost 1 base and J lost 2 bases.

The V gene is TRBV27, the J gene TRBJ2-1; 8 positions agree with TRBD2. This CDR3 is built from 17 residues. After removal of 2 bases from V and 0 bases from J, the junction contained 6 bases not matched to a gene. Germline values: CDR1 MNHEY, CDR2 SMNVEV (reference sequence). Here the CDR3 DNA reads TGTGCCAGCAGTTTAATGGCTAGCGGGTTCTCCTACAATGAGCAGTTCTTC. It encodes CASSLMASGFSYNEQFF.

This chain joins TRBV5-1 and TRBJ2-3, with 11 bases fitting TRBD1. V shed 4 bases, J shed 4 bases, and the junction held 2 bases outside the gene matches. The CDR3 spans 14 residues. Germline CDR1 and CDR2: SGHRS and YFSETQ. The CDR3 spells CASSPGQGADTQYF. The CDR3 region has the DNA TGCGCCAGCAGCCCGGGACAGGGGGCAGATACGCAGTATTTT.

The genes are TRBV5-1 and TRBJ1-1, with 7 bases matching TRBD1. The V gene's germline CDR1 is SGHRS and CDR2 YFSETQ. The CDR3 has 16 amino acids. J was trimmed by 1 base and V by 4 bases; bases with no gene match: 10. DNA for the CDR3: TGCGCCAGCAGCCAGACCTTCAGGACAGGGAACACTGAAGCTTTCTTT. Translating gives CASSQTFRTGNTEAFF.

The J gene is TRBJ1-2, the V gene TRBV15; TRBD1 matches at 9 bases. V was clipped by 9 bases and J by 4 bases; unmatched bases: 6. The CDR3 has 13 amino acids. CDR1 is LNHNV and CDR2 is YYDKDF in the germline V gene (reference sequence). CDR3 coding DNA: TGTGCCACAGGGACGGACAGGGGCTATGGCTACACCTTC. Translating gives CATGTDRGYGYTF.